The T cell receptor (beta chain) under discussion was sequenced for a study of T cells in Graves' hyperthyroidism and ophthalmopathy. Whole-study results and caveats: Most thyroid clonotypes expanded above 0.001 appeared in blood too. Through a model of 13 V-J features, ophthalmopathy was separated from stable hyperthyroidism.

CDR3 length equals 14 residues. Trimming stripped 6 bases from V and 1 base from J, with 12 bases between. CDR1 is MDHEN, CDR2 SYDVKM, per germline. A remark on this clonotype: Its antigen is not known.

Thyroid ultrasound and orbital computed tomography, with clinical symptoms and serum thyroxine and TRAb, informed diagnoses. The PBMCs had their origin in more than 9.5 ml of fresh peripheral blood. The CDR3 regions of TCR beta were amplified from RNA transcripts. The HTBI primer set drove a first-round RT-PCR of the TCR CDR3. TCRdb re-analysed the multiplex PCR reads in MiXCR, keeping a single row per CDR3 protein. The table records about 690,000 distinct CDR3 sequences, 15% to 20% of them present only once. The J gene is TRBJ2-5, the V gene TRBV28; D is unresolved. The clonotype comes from a man aged 45 to 65 with Graves' hyperthyroidism. The sequenced sample was blood. The DNA for the CDR3 is TGTGCCAGCAGGCATTCGCGACTCCAAGAGACCCAGTACTTC. This translates into CASRHSRLQETQYF.